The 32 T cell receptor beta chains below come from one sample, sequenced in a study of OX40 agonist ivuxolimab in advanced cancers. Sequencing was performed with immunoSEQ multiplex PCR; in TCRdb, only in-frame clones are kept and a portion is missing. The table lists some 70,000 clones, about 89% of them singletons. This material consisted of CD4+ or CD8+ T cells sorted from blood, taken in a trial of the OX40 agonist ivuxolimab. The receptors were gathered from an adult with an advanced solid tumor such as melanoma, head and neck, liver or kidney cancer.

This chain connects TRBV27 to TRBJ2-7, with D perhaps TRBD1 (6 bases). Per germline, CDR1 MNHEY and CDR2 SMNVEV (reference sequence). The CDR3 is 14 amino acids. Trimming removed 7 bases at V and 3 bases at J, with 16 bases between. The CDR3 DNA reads TGTGCCAGCAACTCCAGGGGCGGCCGCTACGAGCAGTACTTC. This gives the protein CASNSRGGRYEQYF.

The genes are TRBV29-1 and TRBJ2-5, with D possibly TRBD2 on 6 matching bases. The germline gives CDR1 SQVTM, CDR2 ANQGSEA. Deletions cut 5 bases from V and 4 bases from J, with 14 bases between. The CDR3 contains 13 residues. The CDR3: CSVSGLTIETQYF. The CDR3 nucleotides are TGCAGCGTTTCGGGACTTACAATAGAGACCCAGTACTTC.

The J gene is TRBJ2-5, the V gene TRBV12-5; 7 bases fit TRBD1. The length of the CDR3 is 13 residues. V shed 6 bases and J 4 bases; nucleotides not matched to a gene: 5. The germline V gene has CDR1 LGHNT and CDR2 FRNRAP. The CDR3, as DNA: TGTGCTAGTGGCAACACAGGGGCAGAGACCCAGTACTTC. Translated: CASGNTGAETQYF.

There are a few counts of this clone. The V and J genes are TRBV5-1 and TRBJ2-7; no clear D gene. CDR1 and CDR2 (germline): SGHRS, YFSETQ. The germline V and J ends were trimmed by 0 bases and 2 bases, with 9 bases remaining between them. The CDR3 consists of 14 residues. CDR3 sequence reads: CASSLDGKAYEQYF. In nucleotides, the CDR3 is TGCGCCAGCAGCTTGGACGGTAAAGCCTACGAGCAGTACTTC.

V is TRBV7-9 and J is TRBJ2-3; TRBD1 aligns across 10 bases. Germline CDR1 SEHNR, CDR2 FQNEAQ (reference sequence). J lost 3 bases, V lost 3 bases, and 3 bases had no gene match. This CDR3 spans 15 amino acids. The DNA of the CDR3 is TGTGCCAGCAGCTTGATGGGACAGGGGACAGATACGCAGTATTTT. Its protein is CASSLMGQGTDTQYF.

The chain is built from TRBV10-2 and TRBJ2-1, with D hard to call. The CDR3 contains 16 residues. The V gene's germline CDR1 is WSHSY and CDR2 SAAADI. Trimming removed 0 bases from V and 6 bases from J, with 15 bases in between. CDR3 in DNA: TGCGCCAGCAGTGAGTCAGCCTTTCCACTTTCCAATGAGCAGTTCTTC. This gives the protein CASSESAFPLSNEQFF.

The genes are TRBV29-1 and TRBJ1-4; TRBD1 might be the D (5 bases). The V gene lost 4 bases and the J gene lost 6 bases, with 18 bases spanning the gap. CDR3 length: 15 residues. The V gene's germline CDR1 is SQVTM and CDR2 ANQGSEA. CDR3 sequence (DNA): TGCAGCGTTGTCCCAGTGGGGACCGTAGATGAAAAACTGTTTTTT. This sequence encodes CSVVPVGTVDEKLFF.

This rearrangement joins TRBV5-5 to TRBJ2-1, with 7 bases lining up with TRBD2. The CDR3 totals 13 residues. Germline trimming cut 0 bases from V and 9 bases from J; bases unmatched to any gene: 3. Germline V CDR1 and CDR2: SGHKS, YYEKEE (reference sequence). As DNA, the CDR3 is TGTGCCAGCAGCTTGGCCTCGGGGGGTGAGCAGTTCTTC. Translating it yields CASSLASGGEQFF.

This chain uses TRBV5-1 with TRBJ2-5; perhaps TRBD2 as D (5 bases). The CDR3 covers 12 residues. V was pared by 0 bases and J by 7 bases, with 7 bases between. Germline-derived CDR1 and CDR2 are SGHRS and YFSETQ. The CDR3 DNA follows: TGCGCCAGCAGCTTGGCCGGAGGGACCCAGTACTTC. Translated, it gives CASSLAGGTQYF.

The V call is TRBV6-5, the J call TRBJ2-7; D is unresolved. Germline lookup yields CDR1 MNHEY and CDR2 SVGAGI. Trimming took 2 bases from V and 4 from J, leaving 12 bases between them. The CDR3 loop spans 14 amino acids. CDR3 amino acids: CASSYSRTLYEQYF. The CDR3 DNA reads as TGTGCCAGCAGTTACAGCCGCACTTTATACGAGCAGTACTTC.

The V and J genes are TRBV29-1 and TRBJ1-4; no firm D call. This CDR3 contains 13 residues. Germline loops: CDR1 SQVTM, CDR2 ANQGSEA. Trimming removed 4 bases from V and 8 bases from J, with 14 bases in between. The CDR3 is CSVGWAGTEKLFF. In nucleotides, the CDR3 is TGCAGCGTTGGTTGGGCGGGTACGGAAAAACTGTTTTTT.

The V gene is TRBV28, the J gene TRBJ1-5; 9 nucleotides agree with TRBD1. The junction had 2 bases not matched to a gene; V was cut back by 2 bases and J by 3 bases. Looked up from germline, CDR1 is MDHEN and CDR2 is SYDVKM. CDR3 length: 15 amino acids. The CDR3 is CASSLRQGVNQPQHF. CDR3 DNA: TGTGCCAGCAGTTTACGACAGGGGGTCAATCAGCCCCAGCATTTT.

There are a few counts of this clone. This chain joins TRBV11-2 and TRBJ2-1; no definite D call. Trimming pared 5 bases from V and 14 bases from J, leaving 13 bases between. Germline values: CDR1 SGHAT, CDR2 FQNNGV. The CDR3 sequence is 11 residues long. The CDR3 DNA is TGTGCCAGCAGCCTAAGGGAAGGGAAGTTCTTC. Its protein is CASSLREGKFF.

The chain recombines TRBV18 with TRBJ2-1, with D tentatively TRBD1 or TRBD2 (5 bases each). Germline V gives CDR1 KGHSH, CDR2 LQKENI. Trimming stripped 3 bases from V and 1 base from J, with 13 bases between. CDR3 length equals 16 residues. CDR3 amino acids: CASSPSEGTSYNEQFF. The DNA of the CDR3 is TGTGCCAGCTCACCGAGCGAAGGGACGTCCTACAATGAGCAGTTCTTC.

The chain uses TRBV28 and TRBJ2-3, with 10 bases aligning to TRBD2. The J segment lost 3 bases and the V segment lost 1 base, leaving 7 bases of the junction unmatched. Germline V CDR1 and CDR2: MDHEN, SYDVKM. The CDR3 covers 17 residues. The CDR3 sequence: CASSLSPSGSVTDTQYF. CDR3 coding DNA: TGTGCCAGCAGTTTATCCCCTAGCGGGAGCGTTACAGATACGCAGTATTTT.

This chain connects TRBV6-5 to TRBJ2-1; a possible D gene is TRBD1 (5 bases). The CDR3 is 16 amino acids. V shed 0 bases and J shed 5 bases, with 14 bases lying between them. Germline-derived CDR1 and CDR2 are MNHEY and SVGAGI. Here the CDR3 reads CASSYSWQGGDNEQFF. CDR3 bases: TGTGCCAGCAGTTACTCGTGGCAGGGTGGGGACAATGAGCAGTTCTTC.

The CDR3 protein is CASSDSVGQGYGYTF. The CDR3 DNA sequence: TGTGCCAGCAGTGACTCAGTAGGGCAGGGCTATGGCTACACCTTC. This chain links TRBV6-4 with TRBJ1-2, with TRBD1 as a possible D gene (5 bases). CDR1 is MRHNA, CDR2 SNTAGT, per germline. The CDR3 has 15 residues. V was shortened by 0 bases and J by 4 bases, with 12 bases between the two germline ends.

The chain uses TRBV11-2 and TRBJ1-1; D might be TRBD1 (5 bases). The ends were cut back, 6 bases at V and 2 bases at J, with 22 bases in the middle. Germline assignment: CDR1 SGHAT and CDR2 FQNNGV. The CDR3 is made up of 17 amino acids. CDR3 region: CASSFAITGSSNTEAFF. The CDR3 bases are TGTGCCAGCAGTTTTGCTATAACAGGTTCTTCCAACACTGAAGCTTTCTTT. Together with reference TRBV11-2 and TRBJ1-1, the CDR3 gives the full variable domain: EAGVAQSPRYKIIEKRQSVAFWCNPISGHATLYWYQQILGQGPKLLIQFQNNGVVDDSQLPKDRFSAERLKGVDSTLKIQPAKLEDSAVYLCASSFAITGSSNTEAFFGQGTRLTVV.

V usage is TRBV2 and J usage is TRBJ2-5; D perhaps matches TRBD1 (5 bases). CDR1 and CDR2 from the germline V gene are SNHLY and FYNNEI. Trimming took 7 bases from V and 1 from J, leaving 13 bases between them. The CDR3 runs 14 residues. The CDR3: CASKRQTTQETQYF. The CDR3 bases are TGTGCCAGCAAACGACAGACGACCCAAGAGACCCAGTACTTC.

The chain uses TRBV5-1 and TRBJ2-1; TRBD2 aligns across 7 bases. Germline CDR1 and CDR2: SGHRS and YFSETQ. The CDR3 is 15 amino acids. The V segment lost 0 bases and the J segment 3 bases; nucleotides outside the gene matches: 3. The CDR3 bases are TGCGCCAGCAGCTTGGTGGCTAGCGGCTACAATGAGCAGTTCTTC. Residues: CASSLVASGYNEQFF.

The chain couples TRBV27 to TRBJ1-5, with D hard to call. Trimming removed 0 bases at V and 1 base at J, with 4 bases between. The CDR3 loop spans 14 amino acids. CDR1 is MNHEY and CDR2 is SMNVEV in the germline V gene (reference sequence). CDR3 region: CASSLSRSNQPQHF. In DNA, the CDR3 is TGTGCCAGCAGTTTATCCAGGAGCAATCAGCCCCAGCATTTT.

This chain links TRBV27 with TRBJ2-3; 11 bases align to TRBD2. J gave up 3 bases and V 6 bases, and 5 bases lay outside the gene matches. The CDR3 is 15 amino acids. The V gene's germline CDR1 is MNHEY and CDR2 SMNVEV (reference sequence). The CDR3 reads CASSLAGGWTDTQYF. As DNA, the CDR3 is TGTGCCAGCAGCCTAGCGGGAGGTTGGACAGATACGCAGTATTTT.

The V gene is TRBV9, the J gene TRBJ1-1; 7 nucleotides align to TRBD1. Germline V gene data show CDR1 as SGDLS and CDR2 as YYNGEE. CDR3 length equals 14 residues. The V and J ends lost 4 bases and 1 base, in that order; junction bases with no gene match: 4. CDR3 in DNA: TGTGCCAGCAGCCTGGGGACAGCGAACACTGAAGCTTTCTTT. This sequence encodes CASSLGTANTEAFF. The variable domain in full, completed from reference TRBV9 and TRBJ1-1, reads DSGVTQTPKHLITATGQRVTLRCSPRSGDLSVYWYQQSLDQGLQFLIQYYNGEERAKGNILERFSAQQFPDLHSELNLSSLELGDSALYFCASSLGTANTEAFFGQGTRLTVV.

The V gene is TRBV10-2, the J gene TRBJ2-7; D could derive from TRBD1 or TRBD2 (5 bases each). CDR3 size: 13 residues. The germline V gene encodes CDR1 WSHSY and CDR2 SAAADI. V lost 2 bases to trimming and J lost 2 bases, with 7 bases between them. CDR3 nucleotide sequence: TGCGCCAGCAGTGAGGGGGGAGCCTACGAGCAGTACTTC. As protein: CASSEGGAYEQYF.

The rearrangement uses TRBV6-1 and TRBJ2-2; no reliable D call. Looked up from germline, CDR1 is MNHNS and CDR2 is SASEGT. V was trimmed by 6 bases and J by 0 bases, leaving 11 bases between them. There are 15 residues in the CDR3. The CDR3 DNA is TGTGCCAGCAGAATCTTAGGAGCGAACACCGGGGAGCTGTTTTTT. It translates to CASRILGANTGELFF.

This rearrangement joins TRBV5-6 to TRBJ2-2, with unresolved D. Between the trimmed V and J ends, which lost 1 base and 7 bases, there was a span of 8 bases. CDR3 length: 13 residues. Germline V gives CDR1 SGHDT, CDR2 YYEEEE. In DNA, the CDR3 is TGTGCCAGCAGCTTGATTGACGGCGGGGAGCTGTTTTTT. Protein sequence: CASSLIDGGELFF.

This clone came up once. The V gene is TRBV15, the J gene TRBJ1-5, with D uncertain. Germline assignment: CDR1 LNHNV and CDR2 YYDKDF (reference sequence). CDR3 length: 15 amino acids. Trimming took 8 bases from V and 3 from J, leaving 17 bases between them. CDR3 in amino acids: CATRAERVLNQPQHF. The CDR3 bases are TGTGCCACCCGGGCGGAAAGGGTCCTCAATCAGCCCCAGCATTTT.

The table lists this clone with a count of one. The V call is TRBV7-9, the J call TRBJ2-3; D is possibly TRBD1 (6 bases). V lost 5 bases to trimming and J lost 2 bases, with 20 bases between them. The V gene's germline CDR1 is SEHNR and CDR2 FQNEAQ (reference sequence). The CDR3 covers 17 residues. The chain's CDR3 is CASSTPNRDTVTDTQYF. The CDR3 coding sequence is TGTGCCAGCAGCACTCCTAACCGGGACACAGTCACAGATACGCAGTATTTT.

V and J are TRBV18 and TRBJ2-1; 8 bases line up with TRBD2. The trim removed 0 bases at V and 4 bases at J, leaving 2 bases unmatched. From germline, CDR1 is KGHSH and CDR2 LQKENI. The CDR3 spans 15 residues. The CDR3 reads CASSPPSGGYNEQFF. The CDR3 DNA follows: TGTGCCAGCTCACCACCAAGCGGGGGTTACAATGAGCAGTTCTTC.

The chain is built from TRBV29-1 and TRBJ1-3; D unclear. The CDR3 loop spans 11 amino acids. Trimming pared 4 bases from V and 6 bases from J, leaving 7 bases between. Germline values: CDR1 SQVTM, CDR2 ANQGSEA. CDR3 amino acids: CSVGGINTIYF. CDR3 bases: TGCAGCGTTGGGGGTATAAACACCATATATTTT.

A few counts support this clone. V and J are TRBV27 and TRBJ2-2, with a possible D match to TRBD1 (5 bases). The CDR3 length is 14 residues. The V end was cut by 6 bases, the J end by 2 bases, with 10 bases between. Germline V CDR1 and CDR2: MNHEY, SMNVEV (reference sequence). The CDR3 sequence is CASRDNFNTGELFF. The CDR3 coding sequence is TGTGCCAGCAGGGACAACTTTAACACCGGGGAGCTGTTTTTT.

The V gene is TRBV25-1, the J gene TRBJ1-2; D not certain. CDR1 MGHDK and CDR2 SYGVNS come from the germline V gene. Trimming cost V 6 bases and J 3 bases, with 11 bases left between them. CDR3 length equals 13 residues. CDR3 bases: TGTGCCAGCAGCCTGGACGGCTACTATGGCTACACCTTC. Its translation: CASSLDGYYGYTF.